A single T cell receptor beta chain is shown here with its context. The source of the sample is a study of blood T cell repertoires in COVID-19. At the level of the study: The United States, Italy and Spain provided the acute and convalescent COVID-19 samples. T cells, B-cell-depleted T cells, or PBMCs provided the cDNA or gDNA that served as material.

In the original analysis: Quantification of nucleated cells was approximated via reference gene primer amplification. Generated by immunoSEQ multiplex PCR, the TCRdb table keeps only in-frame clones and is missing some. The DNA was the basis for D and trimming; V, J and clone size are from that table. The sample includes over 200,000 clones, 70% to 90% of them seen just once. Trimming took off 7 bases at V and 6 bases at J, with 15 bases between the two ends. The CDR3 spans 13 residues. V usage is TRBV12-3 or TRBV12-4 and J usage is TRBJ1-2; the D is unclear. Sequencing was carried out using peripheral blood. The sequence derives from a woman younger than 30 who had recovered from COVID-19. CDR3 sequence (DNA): TGTGCCAGCACCCTTCCAGGCTCCCATGGCTACACCTTC. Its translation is CASTLPGSHGYTF.